This T cell receptor (beta chain) was captured in a study of T cells in Graves' hyperthyroidism and ophthalmopathy. Study-wide points: The blood repertoire included most of the expanded thyroid clonotypes above 0.001.

The germline V gene encodes CDR1 SGHRS and CDR2 YFSETQ. The CDR3 is made up of 13 amino acids. V shed 1 base and J shed 3 bases, with 7 bases lying between them. Cells are PBMCs isolated from about 10 ml of fresh blood. Template material for amplifying TCR beta CDR3 regions consisted of RNA transcripts. The primer set for the first-round RT-PCR of the TCR CDR3 was HTBI. TCRdb processed the multiplex PCR reads anew with MiXCR; each CDR3 protein has one entry. This table holds approximately 300,000 distinct CDR3 sequences, more than 15% found once. This clonotype was counted at least ten times. Its antigen remains unidentified.

This clonotype was obtained from a woman aged 55-75 years with Graves' ophthalmopathy. The V gene is TRBV5-1, the J gene TRBJ1-1; D gene uncertain. The sample taken for sequencing was blood. CDR3 nucleotide sequence: TGCGCCAGCAGCTTGATGGGTTACACTGAAGCTTTCTTT. Translated: CASSLMGYTEAFF.